This is a list of T cell receptor beta chains from one sample in a study of shared clonotypes between healthy human individuals. Generated by immunoSEQ multiplex PCR, the TCRdb table keeps only in-frame clones and is missing some. Of 450,000 to 500,000 clones in the sample, approximately 82% were seen once. Material: PBMCs. Source of these receptors: a woman aged 40 to 50 in good health. Some clones in this sample may be carry-over from other donors' samples. Each CDR3 is given with its conserved first and last residue. D genes are given only for firm matches. Expanded clones are given a class, and other clones once, few, many or no size at all.

NA	TRBV5-4	TRBJ2-1	NA	TGTGCCAGCAGCGGTTATAGAGCTCTTGGGCAGTTCTTC	CASSGYRALGQFF
NA	TRBV6-5	TRBJ2-3	TRBD2	TGTGCCAGCAGGCTAGCGGGAGACGCAGATACGCAGTATTTT	CASRLAGDADTQYF
once	TRBV5-4	TRBJ2-5	TRBD1	TGTGCCAGCAGCTTCGTACAGGGGCCTAAAGAGACCCAGTACTTC	CASSFVQGPKETQYF
NA	TRBV5-1	TRBJ2-7	NA	TGCGCCAGCAGGATTTCTGACTGGGACGAGCAGTACTTC	CASRISDWDEQYF
NA	TRBV5-5	TRBJ1-2	NA	TGTGCCAGCAGCTTGGGCAGTTCTAACTATGGCTACACCTTC	CASSLGSSNYGYTF
once	TRBV28	TRBJ2-1	NA	TGTGCCAGCAGTTTACCCGGGACACCCTACAATGAGCAGTTCTTC	CASSLPGTPYNEQFF
many	TRBV5-6	TRBJ1-3	NA	TGTGCCAGCAGCCGGACCCAAACGGGAAACACCATATATTTT	CASSRTQTGNTIYF
NA	TRBV7-7	TRBJ2-1	NA	TGTGCCAGCAGCTTAGCGGACTCAAATGAGCAGTTCTTC	CASSLADSNEQFF
NA	TRBV7-9	TRBJ2-5	TRBD2	TGTGCCAGCAGCTGGTCGGCTAGCGGGACTAAGACCCAGTACTTC	CASSWSASGTKTQYF
NA	TRBV5-4	TRBJ2-1	NA	TGTGCCAGCAGCTACCCCGGGACCCACAATGAGCAGTTCTTC	CASSYPGTHNEQFF
NA	TRBV5-1	TRBJ2-7	TRBD2	TGCGCCAGCAGCTTGGTGGGGGGGTACGAGCAGTACTTC	CASSLVGGYEQYF
NA	TRBV5-1	TRBJ2-2	TRBD2	TGCGCCAGCAGCGCCTGGACTAGCGGGAGCACCGGGGAGCTGTTTTTT	CASSAWTSGSTGELFF
NA	TRBV7-2	TRBJ1-2	NA	TGTGCCAGCAGCAAGCTCGAGGGGGGCTACACCTTC	CASSKLEGGYTF
NA	TRBV4-2	TRBJ2-3	TRBD2	TGTGCCAGCAGCCAGGCGACTAGCGGGTCTAGCACAGATACGCAGTATTTT	CASSQATSGSSTDTQYF
NA	TRBV30	TRBJ2-7	TRBD1	TGTGCCTGGAGCCAGGACAGGGGATCCTACGAGCAGTACTTC	CAWSQDRGSYEQYF
once	TRBV28	TRBJ1-2	TRBD1	TGTGCCAGCAGCGAGGGACAGTCAGCCTTCTATGGCTACACCTTC	CASSEGQSAFYGYTF
NA	TRBV19	TRBJ2-1	TRBD2	TGTGCCAGTACCCTAACAAGCGGGAGTAGTAGTCTTGAGCAGTTCTTC	CASTLTSGSSSLEQFF
NA	TRBV27	TRBJ2-7	NA	TGTGCCAGCAGTTCCTCGGGACGCCACGAGCAGTACTTC	CASSSSGRHEQYF
NA	TRBV7-2	TRBJ1-2	NA	TGTGCCAGCAGCTTAACAGGGCAAGGGGGCTACACCTTC	CASSLTGQGGYTF
NA	TRBV6-1	TRBJ1-4	NA	TGTGCCAGCAGTGAAGGGTGGACACCAACTAATGAAAAACTGTTTTTT	CASSEGWTPTNEKLFF
NA	TRBV7-2	TRBJ1-2	NA	TGTGCCAGCAGCTTAGCGAACGGGCTGGGCGGCTATGGCTACACCTTC	CASSLANGLGGYGYTF
NA	TRBV18	TRBJ1-1	NA	TGTGCCAGCTTCCCGGCAGTCTCCACCTCTGAAGCTTTCTTT	CASFPAVSTSEAFF
NA	TRBV28	TRBJ1-4	NA	TGTGCCAGCACCCGGGAGGGTGGCCAAATGGAAAAACTGTTTTTT	CASTREGGQMEKLFF
NA	TRBV21-1	TRBJ2-1	NA	TGTGCCAGCCCCAAACGGGGCCCTTACAATGAGCAGTTCTTC	CASPKRGPYNEQFF
NA	TRBV7-9	TRBJ2-2	NA	TGTGCCAGTCAGCTCCTGGGAGTGGGGGAGCTGTTTTTT	CASQLLGVGELFF
once	TRBV2	TRBJ2-1	TRBD2	TGTGCCAGCAGTAAAACCCAGCGGGAGACGGACAATGAGCAGTTCTTC	CASSKTQRETDNEQFF
NA	TRBV5-1	TRBJ2-7	TRBD2	TGCGCCAGCAGCCTCGGCGGAGCGGGAGCCCACGAGCAGTACTTC	CASSLGGAGAHEQYF